This T cell receptor (beta chain) emerged from a study of shared clonotypes between healthy human individuals. General observations from the study: Clonotype sharing among donors likely depends on sequencing depth. Sharing across four donors was highest in naive CD4 (roughly 5%) and lowest in memory CD8 (approximately 0.4%).

Remarks on this clone: Antigen specificity is unknown.

Genomic DNA from each subset was divided evenly over several immunoSEQ plates. This table comes from immunoSEQ multiplex PCR, and its TCRdb copy is limited to in-frame clones, with some not included. Of roughly 320,000 clones listed, about nine tenths are singletons. The CDR3 sequence is 14 residues long. The V end was cut by 1 base, the J end by 7 bases, with 13 bases between. Germline loops: CDR1 KGHSH, CDR2 LQKENI. The gene calls are TRBV18 and TRBJ2-5; D unclear. The clonotype comes from a man aged 18 to 29 in good health. Sequencing was carried out using memory CD8+ T cells sorted from blood. Subset given: CD45RO+ cells pooled with CCR7-negative TemRA cells. The CDR3 coding sequence is TGTGCCAGCTCACCACAGGCCATCGGCGGGACCCAGTACTTC. Amino acids: CASSPQAIGGTQYF.